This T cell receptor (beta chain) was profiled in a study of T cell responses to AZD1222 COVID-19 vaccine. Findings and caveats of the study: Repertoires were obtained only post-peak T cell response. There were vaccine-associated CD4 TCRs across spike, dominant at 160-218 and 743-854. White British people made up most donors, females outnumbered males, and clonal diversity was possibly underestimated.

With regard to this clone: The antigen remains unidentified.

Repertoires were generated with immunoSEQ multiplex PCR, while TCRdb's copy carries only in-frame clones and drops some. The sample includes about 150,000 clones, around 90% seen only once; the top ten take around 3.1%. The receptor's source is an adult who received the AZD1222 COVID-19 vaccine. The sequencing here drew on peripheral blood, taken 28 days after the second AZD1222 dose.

This chain's CDR3 is CASSLNPPDINIQYF. The CDR3 bases are TGTGCCAGCAGCTTAAATCCCCCGGACATAAACATTCAGTACTTC. V is TRBV7-9 and J is TRBJ2-4; D possibly corresponds to TRBD1 (5 bases). Trimming removed 2 bases from V and 6 bases from J, with 14 bases in between. The CDR3 length is 15 residues. The V gene's germline CDR1 is SEHNR and CDR2 FQNEAQ (reference sequence).